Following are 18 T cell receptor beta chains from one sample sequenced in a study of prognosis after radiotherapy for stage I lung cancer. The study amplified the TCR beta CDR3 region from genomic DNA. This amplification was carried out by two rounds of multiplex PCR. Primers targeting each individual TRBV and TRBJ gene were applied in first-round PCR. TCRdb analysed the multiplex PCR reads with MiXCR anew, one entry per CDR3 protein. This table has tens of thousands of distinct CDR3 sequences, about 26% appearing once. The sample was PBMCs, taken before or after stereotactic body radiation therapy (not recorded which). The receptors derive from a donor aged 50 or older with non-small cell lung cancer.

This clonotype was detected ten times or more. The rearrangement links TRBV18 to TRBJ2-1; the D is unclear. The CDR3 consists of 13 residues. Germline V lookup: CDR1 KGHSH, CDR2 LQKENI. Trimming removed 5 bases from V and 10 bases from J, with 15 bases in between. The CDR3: CASSTGPSEEQFF. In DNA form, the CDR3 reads TGTGCCAGCTCAACCGGACCGTCCGAGGAGCAGTTCTTC.

CDR3 loop: CASSLGQNQQQHF. DNA of the CDR3: TGTGCCAGCAGTTTGGGACAGAATCAGCAACAGCATTTT. This sequence joins TRBV6-2 or TRBV6-3 and TRBJ1-5; 7 bases map to TRBD1. The CDR3 runs 13 residues. Germline V gives CDR1 MNHEY, CDR2 SVGEGT. Unmatched junction bases numbered 10, after V lost 4 bases and J lost 13 bases.

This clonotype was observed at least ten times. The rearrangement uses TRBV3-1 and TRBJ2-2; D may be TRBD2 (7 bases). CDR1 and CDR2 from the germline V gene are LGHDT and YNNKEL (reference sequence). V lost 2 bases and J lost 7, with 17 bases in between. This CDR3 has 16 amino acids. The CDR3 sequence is CASSQFTGRVGGELFF. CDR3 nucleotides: TGTGCCAGCAGCCAATTTACAGGGAGGGTAGGCGGGGAGCTGTTTTTT.

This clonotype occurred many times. CDR3 protein: CASSVGGNGNTIYF. The CDR3 nucleotides read TGTGCCAGCAGCGTAGGAGGAAATGGAAACACCATATATTTT. This rearrangement joins TRBV9 to TRBJ1-3; D remains ambiguous. The V end was cut by 0 bases, the J end by 3 bases, with 7 bases between. Germline assignment: CDR1 SGDLS and CDR2 YYNGEE. The CDR3 loop spans 14 amino acids.

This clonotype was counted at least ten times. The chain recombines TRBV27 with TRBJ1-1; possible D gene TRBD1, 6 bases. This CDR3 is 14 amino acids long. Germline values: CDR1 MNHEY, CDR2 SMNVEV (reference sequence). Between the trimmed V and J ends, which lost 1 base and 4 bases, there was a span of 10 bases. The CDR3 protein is CASSLFQGSTEAFF. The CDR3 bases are TGTGCCAGCAGTTTATTCCAGGGGTCCACTGAAGCTTTCTTT.

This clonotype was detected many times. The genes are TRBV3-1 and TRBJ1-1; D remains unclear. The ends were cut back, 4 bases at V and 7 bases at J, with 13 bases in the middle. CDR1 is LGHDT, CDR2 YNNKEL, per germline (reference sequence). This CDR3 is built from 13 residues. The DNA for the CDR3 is TGTGCCAGCAGCCCGCCCCAGGTTGGTGAAGCTTTCTTT. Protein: CASSPPQVGEAFF.

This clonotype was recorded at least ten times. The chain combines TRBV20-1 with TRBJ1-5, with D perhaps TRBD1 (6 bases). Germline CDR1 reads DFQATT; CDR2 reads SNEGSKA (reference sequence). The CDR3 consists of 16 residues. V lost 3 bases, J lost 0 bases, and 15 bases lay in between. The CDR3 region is CSASDEGGNSNQPQHF. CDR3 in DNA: TGCAGTGCTAGTGATGAGGGGGGGAATAGCAATCAGCCCCAGCATTTT.

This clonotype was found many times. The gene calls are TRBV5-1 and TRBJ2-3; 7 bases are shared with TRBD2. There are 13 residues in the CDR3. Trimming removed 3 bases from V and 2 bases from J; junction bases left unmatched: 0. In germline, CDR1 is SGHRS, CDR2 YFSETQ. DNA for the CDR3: TGCGCCAGCAGCTGGGACTACACAGATACGCAGTATTTT. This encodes CASSWDYTDTQYF.

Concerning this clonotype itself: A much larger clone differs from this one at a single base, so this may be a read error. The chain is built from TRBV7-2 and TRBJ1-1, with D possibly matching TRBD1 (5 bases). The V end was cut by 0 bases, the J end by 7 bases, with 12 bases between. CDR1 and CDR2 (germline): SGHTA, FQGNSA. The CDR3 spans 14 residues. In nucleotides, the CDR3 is TGTGCCAGCAGCTTAGCCGGGACCCTAGGTGAAGCTTTCTTT. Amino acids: CASSLAGTLGEAFF.

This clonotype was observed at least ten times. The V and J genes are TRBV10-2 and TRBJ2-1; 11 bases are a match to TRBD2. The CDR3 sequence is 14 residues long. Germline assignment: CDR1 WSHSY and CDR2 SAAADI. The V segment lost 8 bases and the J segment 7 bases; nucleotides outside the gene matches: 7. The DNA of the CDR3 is TGCGCCAGCCAACTAGCGGGGGTTTATAATGAGCAGTTCTTC. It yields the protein CASQLAGVYNEQFF.

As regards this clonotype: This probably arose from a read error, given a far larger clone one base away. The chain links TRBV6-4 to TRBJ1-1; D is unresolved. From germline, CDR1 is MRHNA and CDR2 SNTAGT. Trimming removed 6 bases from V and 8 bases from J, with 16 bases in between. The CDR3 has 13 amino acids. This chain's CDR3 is CASSSPHGVEAFF. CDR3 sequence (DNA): TGTGCCAGCAGCTCCCCCCATGGAGTAGAAGCTTTCTTT.

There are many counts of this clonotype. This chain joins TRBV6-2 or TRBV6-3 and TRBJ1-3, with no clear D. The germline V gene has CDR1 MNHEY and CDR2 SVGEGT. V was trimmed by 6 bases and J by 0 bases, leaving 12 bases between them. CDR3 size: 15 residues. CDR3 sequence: CASSDGGSSGNTIYF. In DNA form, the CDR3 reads TGTGCCAGCAGCGATGGAGGCTCCTCTGGAAACACCATATATTTT.

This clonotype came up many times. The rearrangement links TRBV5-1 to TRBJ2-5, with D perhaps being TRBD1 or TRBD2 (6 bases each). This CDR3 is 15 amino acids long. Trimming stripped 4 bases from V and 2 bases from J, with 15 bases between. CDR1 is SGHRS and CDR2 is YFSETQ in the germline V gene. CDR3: CASSPGGGLQETQYF. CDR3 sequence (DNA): TGCGCCAGCAGCCCAGGAGGGGGGCTGCAAGAGACCCAGTACTTC.

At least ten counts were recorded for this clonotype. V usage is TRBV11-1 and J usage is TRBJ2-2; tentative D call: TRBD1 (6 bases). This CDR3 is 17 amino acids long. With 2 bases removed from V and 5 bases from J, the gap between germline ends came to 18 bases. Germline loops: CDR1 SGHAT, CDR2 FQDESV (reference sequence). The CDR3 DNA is TGTGCCAGCAGCTTATCGCCCTCGTCAGGGGTGACCGGGGAGCTGTTTTTT. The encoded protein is CASSLSPSSGVTGELFF.

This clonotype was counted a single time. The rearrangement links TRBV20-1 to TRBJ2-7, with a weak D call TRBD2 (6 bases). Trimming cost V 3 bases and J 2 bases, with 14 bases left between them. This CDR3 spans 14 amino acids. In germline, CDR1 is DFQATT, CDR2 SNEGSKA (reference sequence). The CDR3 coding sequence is TGCAGTGCTAGGGGGATACGCGGGACCTACGAGCAGTACTTC. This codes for CSARGIRGTYEQYF.

The CDR3 DNA follows: TGTGCCAGTAGCTGGAAAACGACCGGGACAAAACTTTCCGAGCAGTACTTC. The encoded protein is CASSWKTTGTKLSEQYF. The V gene is TRBV27, the J gene TRBJ2-7; TRBD1 is a possible D gene (6 bases). V lost 9 bases, J lost 6 bases, and 30 bases lay in between. The germline V gene has CDR1 MNHEY and CDR2 SMNVEV (reference sequence). CDR3 length equals 17 residues.

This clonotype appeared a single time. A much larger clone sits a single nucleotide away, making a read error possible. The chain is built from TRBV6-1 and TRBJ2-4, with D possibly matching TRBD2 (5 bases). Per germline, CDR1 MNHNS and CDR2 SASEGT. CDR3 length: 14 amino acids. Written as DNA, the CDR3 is TGTGCCACCGCTGAGGAGGCAGCCAAAAACATTAAGTACTTC. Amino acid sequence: CATAEEAAKNIKYF.

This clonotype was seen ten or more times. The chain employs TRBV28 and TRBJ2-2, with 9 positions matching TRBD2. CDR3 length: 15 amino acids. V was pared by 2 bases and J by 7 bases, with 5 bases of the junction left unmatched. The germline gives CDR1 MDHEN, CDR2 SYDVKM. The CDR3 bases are TGTGCCAGCAGTTTAGGGGGACTAGCCAGCGGGGAGCTGTTTTTT. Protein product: CASSLGGLASGELFF.